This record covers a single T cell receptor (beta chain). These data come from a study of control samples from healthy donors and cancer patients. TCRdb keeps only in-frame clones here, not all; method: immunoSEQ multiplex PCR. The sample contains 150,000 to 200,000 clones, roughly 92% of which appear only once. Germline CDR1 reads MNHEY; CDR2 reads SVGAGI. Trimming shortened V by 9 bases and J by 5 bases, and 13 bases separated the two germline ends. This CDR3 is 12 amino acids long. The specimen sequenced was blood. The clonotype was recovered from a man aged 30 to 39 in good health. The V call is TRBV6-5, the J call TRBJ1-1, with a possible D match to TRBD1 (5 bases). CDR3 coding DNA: TGTGCCAGTCTTTATCGGGGGACTGAAGCTTTCTTT. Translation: CASLYRGTEAFF.